The rows below give T cell receptor beta chains drawn from one sample of a study of identical twins. One entry per CDR3 protein results from TCRdb running MiXCR on the 5' RACE reads. This table has 410,000 or so distinct CDR3 sequences, around 18% appearing once. Sequencing used naive T cells sorted from blood. These receptor sequences come from a man in his fifties in good health. CDR3s include the opening cysteine and the closing phenylalanine or tryptophan. A D gene is named only where the DNA matches it firmly. Clone sizes are given selectively: once, few, many, or a class where the clone is expanded.

d_gene,v_gene,abundance,j_gene,CDR3aa,CDR3nt
-,TRBV7-9,many,TRBJ1-5,CASSLGRGGNQPQHF,TGTGCCAGCAGCTTAGGCAGGGGCGGCAATCAGCCCCAGCATTTT
TRBD2,TRBV20-1,-,TRBJ2-7,CSANKAGVQYF,TGCAGTGCCAATAAAGCGGGGGTGCAGTACTTC
TRBD2,TRBV11-2,many,TRBJ2-3,CASSLGLAGGRFSDTQYF,TGTGCCAGCAGCTTAGGCCTAGCGGGGGGGCGATTCAGTGATACGCAGTATTTT
TRBD2,TRBV5-1,-,TRBJ2-5,CASSLGTSGGQETQYF,TGCGCCAGCAGCCTCGGGACTAGCGGGGGACAAGAGACCCAGTACTTC
-,TRBV7-2,-,TRBJ2-1,CASSPSPGTGLEQFF,TGTGCCAGCAGCCCGAGTCCCGGGACGGGTTTAGAGCAGTTCTTC
-,TRBV7-9,-,TRBJ1-3,CASSLEARGSGNTIYF,TGTGCCAGCAGCTTAGAAGCAAGGGGCTCTGGAAACACCATATATTTT
TRBD1,TRBV28,-,TRBJ2-7,CASSPPPDRVRSYEQYF,TGTGCCAGCAGTCCTCCCCCTGACAGGGTCAGGTCCTACGAGCAGTACTTC
-,TRBV6-1,-,TRBJ1-6,CASSPRGASSRSPLHF,TGTGCCAGCAGCCCCCGGGGGGCGAGCTCTCGGAGTCCCCTCCACTTT
TRBD2,TRBV27,few,TRBJ2-1,CASSLVAGGLGEQFF,TGTGCCAGCAGTTTAGTAGCGGGAGGGTTAGGTGAGCAGTTCTTC
-,TRBV5-6,many,TRBJ2-1,CASSLRGSSYNEQFF,TGTGCCAGCAGCTTGAGGGGTAGCTCCTACAATGAGCAGTTCTTC
-,TRBV6-1,few,TRBJ1-6,CASRPTGDSYNSPLHF,TGTGCCAGCCGCCCGACCGGTGACTCCTATAATTCACCCCTCCACTTT
-,TRBV5-1,few,TRBJ1-6,CASSLVPSSYNSPLHF,TGCGCCAGCAGCTTGGTTCCGAGCTCCTATAATTCACCCCTCCACTTT
-,TRBV7-2,-,TRBJ2-1,CASSLARDNEQFF,TGTGCCAGCAGCTTAGCCAGGGACAATGAGCAGTTCTTC
-,TRBV20-1,many,TRBJ2-1,CSASHGSPSYNEQFF,TGCAGTGCTAGTCACGGGAGTCCCTCCTACAATGAGCAGTTCTTC
TRBD1,TRBV20-1,few,TRBJ1-6,CSARSGQAYNSPLHF,TGCAGTGCTAGGTCGGGACAGGCCTATAATTCACCCCTCCACTTT
-,TRBV6-2/TRBV6-3,many,TRBJ2-7,CASSYTQGGYEQYF,TGTGCCAGCAGTTACACGCAGGGTGGTTACGAGCAGTACTTC
-,TRBV20-1,many,TRBJ1-1,CSARDPSRPMNTEAFF,TGCAGTGCTAGAGACCCCAGCAGGCCCATGAACACTGAAGCTTTCTTT
-,TRBV6-1,-,TRBJ2-5,CASREGMGVETQYF,TGTGCCAGCAGAGAAGGGATGGGGGTAGAGACCCAGTACTTC
TRBD2,TRBV28,few,TRBJ2-4,CASTRVASGKNIQYF,TGTGCCAGCACAAGGGTGGCTAGCGGGAAAAACATTCAGTACTTC
-,TRBV7-6,-,TRBJ1-3,CASSPFAGRAGNTIYF,TGTGCCAGCAGTCCCTTCGCAGGCAGGGCTGGAAACACCATATATTTT
-,TRBV7-2,many,TRBJ2-7,CASSSEALGEQYF,TGTGCCAGCAGCTCAGAGGCATTGGGGGAGCAGTACTTC
TRBD1,TRBV7-9,many,TRBJ1-5,CASSNAGGSNQPQHF,TGTGCCAGCAGCAATGCAGGGGGTAGCAATCAGCCCCAGCATTTT
-,TRBV24-1,few,TRBJ2-1,CATSGGRDMNNEQFF,TGTGCCACCAGTGGGGGCAGGGACATGAACAATGAGCAGTTCTTC
-,TRBV4-2,-,TRBJ1-1,CASSQDSRGENTEAFF,TGTGCCAGCAGCCAAGATTCCCGGGGGGAGAACACTGAAGCTTTCTTT
-,TRBV6-5,-,TRBJ2-1,CASSSHGVSSYNEQFF,TGTGCCAGCAGTTCCCATGGGGTGAGCTCCTACAATGAGCAGTTCTTC
-,TRBV29-1,many,TRBJ1-1,CSVEGGGPEAFF,TGCAGCGTTGAAGGGGGGGGGCCTGAAGCTTTCTTT
-,TRBV10-3,-,TRBJ1-6,CAISERGGNSPLHF,TGTGCCATCAGTGAGAGGGGCGGTAATTCACCCCTCCACTTT
-,TRBV6-6,many,TRBJ2-1,CASSYSSNEQFF,TGTGCCAGCAGTTACTCTTCCAATGAGCAGTTCTTC
TRBD2,TRBV4-3,-,TRBJ2-3,CASSLVLAGGRDSTDTQYF,TGCGCCAGCAGCCTGGTCTTGGCGGGGGGCAGAGATTCCACAGATACGCAGTATTTT
-,TRBV7-2,few,TRBJ1-2,CASSRTGLYGYTF,TGTGCCAGCAGTCGAACGGGGCTGTATGGCTACACCTTC
TRBD2,TRBV20-1,-,TRBJ2-1,CSARPPGTSYNEQFF,TGCAGTGCTAGACCTCCCGGGACTAGCTACAATGAGCAGTTCTTC
TRBD2,TRBV7-2,-,TRBJ2-1,CASSLGGLAGEFF,TGTGCCAGCAGCTTAGGGGGACTAGCGGGAGAGTTCTTC
TRBD2,TRBV15,many,TRBJ2-1,CATSKLGTSGSNEQFF,TGTGCCACCAGCAAGCTAGGGACTAGCGGGAGTAATGAGCAGTTCTTC
-,TRBV20-1,many,TRBJ1-5,CSAVQGLNQPQHF,TGCAGTGCGGTACAGGGATTAAATCAGCCCCAGCATTTT
-,TRBV10-3,many,TRBJ1-4,CAISEGPSNEKLFF,TGTGCCATCAGTGAGGGGCCTTCTAATGAAAAACTGTTTTTT
-,TRBV5-1,few,TRBJ1-4,CASSLGQGKEKLFF,TGCGCCAGCAGCTTGGGGCAGGGGAAGGAAAAACTGTTTTTT
-,TRBV6-2/TRBV6-3,few,TRBJ2-5,CASRTNEETQYF,TGTGCCAGCCGTACCAACGAAGAGACCCAGTACTTC
TRBD1,TRBV10-3,many,TRBJ2-7,CAISESGQGGGYEQYF,TGTGCCATCAGTGAGTCGGGACAGGGCGGTGGGTACGAGCAGTACTTC
-,TRBV19,many,TRBJ2-1,CASGKGIGLFDEQFF,TGTGCCAGTGGGAAGGGGATAGGGTTATTCGATGAGCAGTTCTTC
TRBD2,TRBV29-1,-,TRBJ2-1,CSVGGGGGFSYNEQFF,TGCAGCGTTGGGGGGGGAGGAGGCTTCTCCTACAATGAGCAGTTCTTC
-,TRBV6-2/TRBV6-3,many,TRBJ1-1,CASSYDSEGNTEAFF,TGTGCCAGCAGTTACGACTCCGAGGGGAACACTGAAGCTTTCTTT
TRBD2,TRBV18,-,TRBJ2-2,CASSPRTSGGSNTGELFF,TGTGCCAGCTCACCGAGGACTAGCGGGGGTTCGAACACCGGGGAGCTGTTTTTT
-,TRBV4-1,-,TRBJ1-2,CASSLLTESNYGYTF,TGCGCCAGCAGCCTACTGACAGAGTCTAACTATGGCTACACCTTC
-,TRBV2,few,TRBJ2-3,CASSEVTTDTQYF,TGTGCCAGCAGTGAAGTGACTACGGATACGCAGTATTTT
TRBD2,TRBV12-3/TRBV12-4,once,TRBJ2-3,CASSPRGLAGGFNTDTQYF,TGTGCCAGCAGTCCACGGGGACTAGCGGGAGGTTTTAACACAGATACGCAGTATTTT
TRBD2,TRBV6-2/TRBV6-3,-,TRBJ2-1,CASGGLANNEQFF,TGTGCCAGCGGGGGACTAGCGAACAATGAGCAGTTCTTC
-,TRBV29-1,many,TRBJ2-1,CSDEQGIGINEQFF,TGCAGCGACGAACAGGGAATCGGAATAAATGAGCAGTTCTTC